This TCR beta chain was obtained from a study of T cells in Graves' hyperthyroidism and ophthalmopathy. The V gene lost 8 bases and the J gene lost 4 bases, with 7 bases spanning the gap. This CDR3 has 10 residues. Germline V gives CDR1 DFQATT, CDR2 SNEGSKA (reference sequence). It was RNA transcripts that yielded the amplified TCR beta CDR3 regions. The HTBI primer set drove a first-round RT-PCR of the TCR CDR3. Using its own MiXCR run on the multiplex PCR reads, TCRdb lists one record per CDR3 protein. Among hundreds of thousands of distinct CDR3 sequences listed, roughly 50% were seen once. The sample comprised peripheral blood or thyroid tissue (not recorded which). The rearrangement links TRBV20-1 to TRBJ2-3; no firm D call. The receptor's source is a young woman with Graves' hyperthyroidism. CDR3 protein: CSPRPDTQYF. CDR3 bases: TGCAGTCCCCGGCCAGATACGCAGTATTTT.